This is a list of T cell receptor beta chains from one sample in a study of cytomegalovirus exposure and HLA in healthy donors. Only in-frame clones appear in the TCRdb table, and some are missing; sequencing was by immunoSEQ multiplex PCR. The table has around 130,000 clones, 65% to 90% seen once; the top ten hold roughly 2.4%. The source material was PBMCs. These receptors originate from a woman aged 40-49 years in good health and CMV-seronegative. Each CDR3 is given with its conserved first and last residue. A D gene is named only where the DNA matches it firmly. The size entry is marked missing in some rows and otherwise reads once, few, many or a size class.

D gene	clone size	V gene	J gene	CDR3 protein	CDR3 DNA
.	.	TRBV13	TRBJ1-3	CASSRTSSGNTIYF	TGTGCCAGCAGCCGTACAAGCTCTGGAAACACCATATATTTT
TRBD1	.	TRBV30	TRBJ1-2	CAWSVTGGFYGYTF	TGTGCCTGGAGTGTGACAGGGGGCTTTTATGGCTACACCTTC
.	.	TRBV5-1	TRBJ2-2	CASSLARYPTGELFF	TGCGCCAGCAGCTTGGCCAGGTACCCCACCGGGGAGCTGTTTTTT
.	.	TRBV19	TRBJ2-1	CASSTHGDEQFF	TGTGCCAGTAGTACACACGGGGATGAGCAGTTCTTC
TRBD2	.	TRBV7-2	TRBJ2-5	CASSLRLAGRYQETQYF	TGTGCCAGCAGCTTAAGACTAGCGGGAAGGTACCAAGAGACCCAGTACTTC
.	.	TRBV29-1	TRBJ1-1	CSVATMTGTEAFF	TGCAGCGTAGCTACGATGACCGGGACTGAAGCTTTCTTT
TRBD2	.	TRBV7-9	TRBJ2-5	CASSRGLAGEQETQYF	TGTGCCAGCAGCCGGGGACTAGCGGGGGAACAAGAGACCCAGTACTTC
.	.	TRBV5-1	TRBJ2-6	CASSSGDLRFGANVLTF	TGCGCCAGCAGCTCTGGGGACTTGCGGTTTGGGGCCAACGTCCTGACTTTC
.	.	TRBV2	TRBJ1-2	CASSQQGSYYGYTF	TGTGCCAGCAGTCAACAGGGATCCTATTATGGCTACACCTTC
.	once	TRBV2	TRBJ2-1	CASSEIRTLNEQFF	TGTGCCAGCAGTGAAATTCGGACACTCAATGAGCAGTTCTTC
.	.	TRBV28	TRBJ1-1	CASSPIQGWANTEAFF	TGTGCCAGCAGTCCGATCCAGGGGTGGGCGAACACTGAAGCTTTCTTT
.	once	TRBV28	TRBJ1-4	CASRGARDWLQGRKEKLFF	TGTGCCAGCAGAGGGGCCCGGGATTGGTTGCAGGGGCGGAAGGAAAAACTGTTTTTT
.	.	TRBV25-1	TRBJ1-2	CASSGKTASTNYGYTF	TGTGCCAGCAGTGGTAAGACAGCGTCTACTAACTATGGCTACACCTTC
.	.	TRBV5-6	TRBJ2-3	CASTYTERGTQYF	TGTGCCAGCACTTACACGGAAAGAGGAACGCAGTATTTT
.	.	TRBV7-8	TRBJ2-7	CASSFNVSGQPYEQYF	TGTGCCAGCAGCTTCAACGTTTCCGGACAGCCCTACGAGCAGTACTTC
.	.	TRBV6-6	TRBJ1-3	CASRPTLPSGNTIYF	TGTGCCAGCAGGCCCACACTACCCTCTGGAAACACCATATATTTT
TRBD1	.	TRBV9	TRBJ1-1	CASSPGQGGTEAFF	TGTGCCAGCAGCCCCGGACAGGGAGGGACTGAAGCTTTCTTT
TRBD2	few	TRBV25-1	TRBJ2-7	CASSAHERGFSYEQYF	TGTGCCAGCAGTGCCCATGAGCGGGGTTTCTCCTACGAGCAGTACTTC
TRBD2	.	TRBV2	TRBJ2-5	CASSEGLAGGGQYF	TGTGCCAGCAGTGAAGGACTAGCGGGGGGAGGCCAGTACTTC
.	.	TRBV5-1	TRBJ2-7	CASSPQGLPNEQYF	TGCGCCAGCAGCCCCCAGGGGCTCCCCAACGAGCAGTACTTC
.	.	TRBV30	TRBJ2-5	CAWSVQGGSETQYF	TGTGCCTGGAGTGTACAAGGAGGGTCGGAGACCCAGTACTTC
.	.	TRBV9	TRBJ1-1	CASSAGLNTEAFF	TGTGCCAGCAGCGCGGGGTTGAACACTGAAGCTTTCTTT
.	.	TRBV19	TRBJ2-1	CASSIRPGIYNEQFF	TGTGCCAGTAGTATACGTCCGGGAATTTACAATGAGCAGTTCTTC
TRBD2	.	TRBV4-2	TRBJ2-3	CASSQTSGGADTQYF	TGTGCCAGCAGCCAAACTAGCGGGGGGGCCGATACGCAGTATTTT